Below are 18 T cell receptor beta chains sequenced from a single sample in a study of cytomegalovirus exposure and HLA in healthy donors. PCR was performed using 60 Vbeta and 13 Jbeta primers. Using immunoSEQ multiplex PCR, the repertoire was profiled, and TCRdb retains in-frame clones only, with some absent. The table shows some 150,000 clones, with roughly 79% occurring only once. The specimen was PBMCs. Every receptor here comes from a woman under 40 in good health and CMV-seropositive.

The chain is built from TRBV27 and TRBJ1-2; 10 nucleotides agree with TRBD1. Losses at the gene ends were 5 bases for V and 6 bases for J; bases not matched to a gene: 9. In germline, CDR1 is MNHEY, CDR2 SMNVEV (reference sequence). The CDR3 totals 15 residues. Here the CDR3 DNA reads TGTGCCAGCAGTATAGGACAGGGGGGTCCGGATGGCTACACCTTC. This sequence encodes CASSIGQGGPDGYTF.

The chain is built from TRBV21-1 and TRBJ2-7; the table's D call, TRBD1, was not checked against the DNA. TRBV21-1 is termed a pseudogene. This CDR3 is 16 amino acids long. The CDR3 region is CASSTRGTGELYEQYF. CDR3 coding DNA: TGTGCCAGCAGCACCAGAGGGACAGGGGAACTCTACGAGCAGTACTTC.

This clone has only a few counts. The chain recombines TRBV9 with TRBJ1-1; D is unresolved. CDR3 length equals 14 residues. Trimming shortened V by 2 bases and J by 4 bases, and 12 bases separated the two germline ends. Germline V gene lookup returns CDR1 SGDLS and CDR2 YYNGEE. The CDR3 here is CASSVEPTGTEAFF. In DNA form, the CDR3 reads TGTGCCAGCAGCGTTGAGCCGACTGGCACTGAAGCTTTCTTT.

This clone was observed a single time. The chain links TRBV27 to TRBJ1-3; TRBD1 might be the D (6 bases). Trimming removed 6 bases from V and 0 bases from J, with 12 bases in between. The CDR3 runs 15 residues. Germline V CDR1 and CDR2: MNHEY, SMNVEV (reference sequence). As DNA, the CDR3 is TGTGCCAGCAGCCTAACAGGGAACTCTGGAAACACCATATATTTT. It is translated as CASSLTGNSGNTIYF.

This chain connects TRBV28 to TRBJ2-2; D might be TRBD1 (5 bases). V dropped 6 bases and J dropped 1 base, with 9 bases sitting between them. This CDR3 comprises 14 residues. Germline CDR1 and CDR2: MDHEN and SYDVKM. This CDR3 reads CASRRQGNTGELFF. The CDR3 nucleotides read TGTGCCAGCAGGAGGCAGGGGAACACCGGGGAGCTGTTTTTT. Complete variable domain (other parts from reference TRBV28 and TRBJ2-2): DVKVTQSSRYLVKRTGEKVFLECVQDMDHENMFWYRQDPGLGLRLIYFSYDVKMKEKGDIPEGYSVSREKKERFSLILESASTNQTSMYLCASRRQGNTGELFFGEGSRLTVL.

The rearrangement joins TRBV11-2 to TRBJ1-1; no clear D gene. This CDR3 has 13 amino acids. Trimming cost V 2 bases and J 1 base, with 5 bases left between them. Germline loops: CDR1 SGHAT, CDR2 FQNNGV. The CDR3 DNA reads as TGTGCCAGCAGCTTACAGGCGAACACTGAAGCTTTCTTT. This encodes CASSLQANTEAFF.

CDR3: CAWTGPREEFTEAFF. For the CDR3, the DNA is TGTGCCTGGACTGGTCCCAGGGAGGAGTTCACTGAAGCTTTCTTT. The rearrangement joins TRBV30 to TRBJ1-1; TRBD1 might be the D (5 bases). This CDR3 has 15 amino acids. Germline loops: CDR1 GTSNPN, CDR2 SVGIG (reference sequence). Trimming removed 4 bases from V and 4 bases from J, with 19 bases in between.

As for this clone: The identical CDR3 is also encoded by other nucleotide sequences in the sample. As DNA, the CDR3 is TGTGCCAGCAGTCCGGACAGCGGCGAGCAGTACTTC. Its protein product is CASSPDSGEQYF. V and J are TRBV2 and TRBJ2-7, with D tentatively TRBD1 (6 bases). V was cut by 5 bases and J by 6 bases, with 11 bases left in between. Germline values: CDR1 SNHLY, CDR2 FYNNEI. This CDR3 region has 12 residues.

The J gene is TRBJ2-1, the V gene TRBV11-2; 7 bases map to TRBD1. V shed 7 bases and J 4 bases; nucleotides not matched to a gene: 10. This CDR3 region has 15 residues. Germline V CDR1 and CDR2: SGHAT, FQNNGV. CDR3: CASIRQGSLYNEQFF. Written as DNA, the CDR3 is TGTGCCAGCATCCGACAGGGATCACTTTACAATGAGCAGTTCTTC. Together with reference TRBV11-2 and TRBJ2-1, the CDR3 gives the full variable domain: EAGVAQSPRYKIIEKRQSVAFWCNPISGHATLYWYQQILGQGPKLLIQFQNNGVVDDSQLPKDRFSAERLKGVDSTLKIQPAKLEDSAVYLCASIRQGSLYNEQFFGPGTRLTVL.

CDR3 nucleotide sequence: TGTGCCAGTAGATTCGGACAGACCTCTGGGGCCAACGTCCTGACTTTC. Translated: CASRFGQTSGANVLTF. The chain employs TRBV19 and TRBJ2-6; TRBD1 is a possible D gene (6 bases). CDR3 length: 16 residues. The germline V gene has CDR1 LNHDA and CDR2 SQIVND (reference sequence). Trimming removed 6 bases at V and 0 bases at J, with 12 bases between.

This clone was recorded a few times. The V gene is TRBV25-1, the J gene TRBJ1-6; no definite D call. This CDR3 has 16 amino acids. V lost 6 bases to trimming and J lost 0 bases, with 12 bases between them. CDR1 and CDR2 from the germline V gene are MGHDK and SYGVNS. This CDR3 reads CASRSDGSSYNSPLHF. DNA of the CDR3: TGTGCCAGCAGGTCGGACGGGAGCTCCTATAATTCACCCCTCCACTTT.

The CDR3 DNA follows: TGTGCCTGGAGTGTAAATCTCTTGAACACTGAAGCTTTCTTT. Encoded protein: CAWSVNLLNTEAFF. V and J are TRBV30 and TRBJ1-1, with no clear D. The CDR3 has 14 residues. CDR1 and CDR2 from the germline V gene are GTSNPN and SVGIG (reference sequence). The ends were cut back, 0 bases at V and 0 bases at J, with 8 bases in the middle.

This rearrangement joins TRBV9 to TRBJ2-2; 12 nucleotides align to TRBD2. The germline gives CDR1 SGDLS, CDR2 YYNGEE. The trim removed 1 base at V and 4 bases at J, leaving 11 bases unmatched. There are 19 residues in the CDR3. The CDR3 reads CASSVRALAGGPGTGELFF. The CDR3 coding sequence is TGTGCCAGCAGCGTACGAGCGCTAGCGGGGGGGCCGGGCACCGGGGAGCTGTTTTTT.

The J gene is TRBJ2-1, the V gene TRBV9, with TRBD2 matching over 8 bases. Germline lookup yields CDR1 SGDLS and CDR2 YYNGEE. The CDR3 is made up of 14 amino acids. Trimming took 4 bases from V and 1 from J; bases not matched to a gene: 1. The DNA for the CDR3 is TGTGCCAGCAGCCGGGGGGGTTCCTACAATGAGCAGTTCTTC. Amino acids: CASSRGGSYNEQFF.

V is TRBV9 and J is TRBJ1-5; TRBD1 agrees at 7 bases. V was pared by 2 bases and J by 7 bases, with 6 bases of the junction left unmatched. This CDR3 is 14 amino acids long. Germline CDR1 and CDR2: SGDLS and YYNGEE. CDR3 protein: CASSVHMTGQPQHF. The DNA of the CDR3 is TGTGCCAGCAGCGTCCACATGACAGGGCAGCCCCAGCATTTT.

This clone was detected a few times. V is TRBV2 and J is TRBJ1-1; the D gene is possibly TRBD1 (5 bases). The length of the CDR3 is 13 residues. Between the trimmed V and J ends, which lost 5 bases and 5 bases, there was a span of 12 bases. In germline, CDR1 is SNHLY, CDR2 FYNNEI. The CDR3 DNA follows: TGTGCCAGCAGTTCCGTGGGGGGAACTGAAGCTTTCTTT. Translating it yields CASSSVGGTEAFF.

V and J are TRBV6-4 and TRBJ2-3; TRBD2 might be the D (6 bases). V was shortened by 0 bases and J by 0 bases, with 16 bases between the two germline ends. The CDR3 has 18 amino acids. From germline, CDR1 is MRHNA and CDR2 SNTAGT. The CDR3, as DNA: TGTGCCAGCAGTGACTCTTATTCCACGGCGGGGAGCACAGATACGCAGTATTTT. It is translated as CASSDSYSTAGSTDTQYF.

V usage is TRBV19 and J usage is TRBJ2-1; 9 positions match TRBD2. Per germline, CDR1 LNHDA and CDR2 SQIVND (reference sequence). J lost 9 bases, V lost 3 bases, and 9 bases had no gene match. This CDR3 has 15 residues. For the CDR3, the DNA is TGTGCCAGTAGTATCGGCGGGGGGGGGTTTGGTGAGCAGTTCTTC. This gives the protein CASSIGGGGFGEQFF.